Listed below are T cell receptor delta chains from one sample, sequenced in a study of Vδ1+ human thymocytes. TCRdb redid clone calling on the multiplex PCR reads using CATT. The profile covers under 85,000 delta-chain clones, with 30% to 40% appearing a single time and 0.2% to 0.3% taken by the ten largest. The specimen sequenced was Vdelta1+ gamma-delta thymocytes from the thymus. Receptor source: a boy in the first two years of life who had congenital heart surgery. CDR3s include the opening cysteine and the closing phenylalanine or tryptophan. D genes are given only for firm matches. Size is omitted from some rows. Given values are once, few, many or a class for expanded clones.

v_call,clone_size,j_call,d_call,cdr3_aa,cdr3_nt
TRDV1,few,TRDJ1,-,CALGPSSYWGPVYTDKLIF,TGTGCTCTTGGGCCCTCTTCCTACTGGGGGCCGGTGTACACCGATAAACTCATCTTT
TRDV1,-,TRDJ1,TRDD3,CALGERTNHTGGYDLYTDKLIF,TGTGCTCTTGGGGAACGGACGAACCACACTGGGGGATACGACTTGTACACCGATAAACTCATCTTT
TRDV1,few,TRDJ1,TRDD3,CALGEQRGIPATDKLIF,TGTGCTCTTGGGGAACAGCGTGGGATACCCGCCACCGATAAACTCATCTTT
TRDV1,-,TRDJ1,TRDD3,CALGVPSAGYARPYTDKLIF,TGTGCTCTTGGGGTGCCTTCGGCGGGATACGCTCGTCCATACACCGATAAACTCATCTTT
TRDV1,-,TRDJ2,TRDD3,CALGDPLRDTRSTAQLFF,TGTGCTCTTGGGGACCCCTTGAGGGATACGAGGTCGACAGCACAACTCTTCTTT
TRDV1,few,TRDJ1,TRDD3,CALGEGYPKAHTLGRGDTTDKLIF,TGTGCTCTTGGGGAAGGTTACCCTAAAGCTCACACCTTAGGACGAGGGGATACGACCGATAAACTCATCTTT
TRDV1,few,TRDJ1,TRDD2,CALGPITCLPTDKLIF,TGTGCTCTTGGGCCCATTACTTGCCTTCCTACCGATAAACTCATCTTT
TRDV2,-,TRDJ1,-,CATRRLRDKLIF,TGTGCCACCCGCCGACTCCGGGATAAACTCATCTTT
TRDV1,-,TRDJ1,TRDD3,CALGESRRFPSHYGPGRLWGIHTDKLIF,TGTGCTCTTGGGGAATCCCGGCGGTTTCCGTCACATTACGGCCCTGGTCGCTTGTGGGGGATACACACCGATAAACTCATCTTT
TRDV1,few,TRDJ1,TRDD3,CALGELGLLYWGMSTDKLIF,TGTGCTCTTGGGGAACTAGGGCTCCTGTACTGGGGGATGAGCACCGATAAACTCATCTTT
TRDV1,-,TRDJ1,TRDD3,CALGELNRGIPDTDKLIF,TGTGCTCTTGGGGAACTGAACAGGGGGATCCCCGACACCGATAAACTCATCTTT
TRDV1,-,TRDJ1,-,CALGEVLGSTDKLIF,TGTGCTCTTGGGGAAGTTCTGGGGAGCACCGATAAACTCATCTTT
TRDV1,-,TRDJ1,TRDD3,CALGASKYMSWGIRVDKLIF,TGTGCTCTTGGGGCCTCCAAGTACATGAGCTGGGGGATACGAGTCGATAAACTCATCTTT
TRDV1,-,TRDJ1,TRDD3,CALGELINGGWGIRGAPDDKLIF,TGTGCTCTTGGGGAGCTTATTAACGGGGGCTGGGGGATACGCGGGGCACCGGACGATAAACTCATCTTT
TRDV1,-,TRDJ1,TRDD3,CALGEWGVQLPPYWGGTDKLIF,TGTGCTCTTGGGGAATGGGGAGTCCAACTTCCGCCCTACTGGGGGGGCACCGATAAACTCATCTTT
TRDV1,-,TRDJ1,TRDD3,CALGELSAGGARTDKLIF,TGTGCTCTTGGGGAACTAAGCGCTGGGGGAGCACGCACCGATAAACTCATCTTT
TRDV1,once,TRDJ1,-,CALGDLRAGGSPGKLIF,TGTGCTCTTGGGGACCTCCGCGCCGGGGGGTCTCCCGGTAAACTCATCTTT
TRDV1,few,TRDJ1,TRDD3,CALGVPFSSPGTGGSYTDKLIF,TGTGCTCTTGGGGTACCCTTCTCATCTCCCGGTACTGGGGGATCTTACACCGATAAACTCATCTTT
TRDV1,few,TRDJ1,-,CALGAGHFPTRGSFTDKLIF,TGTGCTCTTGGGGCCGGACACTTCCCTACGAGGGGGTCTTTCACCGATAAACTCATCTTT
TRDV3,-,TRDJ1,TRDD3,CAFRGGHTDKLIF,TGTGCCTTCCGTGGGGGACACACCGATAAACTCATCTTT
TRDV1,-,TRDJ1,-,CALGEKGLVPIWGMRTDKLIF,TGTGCTCTTGGGGAAAAAGGTTTGGTTCCCATTTGGGGCATGCGGACCGATAAACTCATCTTT
TRDV1,-,TRDJ1,TRDD3,CALGPPLPTGTGGYSYTDKLIF,TGTGCTCTTGGGCCGCCCCTTCCTACAGGTACTGGGGGATACAGCTACACCGATAAACTCATCTTT
TRDV2,-,TRDJ1,TRDD3,CACEPWGRYTDKLIF,TGTGCCTGTGAACCCTGGGGGAGGTACACCGATAAACTCATCTTT
TRDV1,few,TRDJ1,-,CALGEPLPTSNWGFPYTDKLIF,TGTGCTCTTGGGGAACCTCTTCCTACCTCAAACTGGGGGTTCCCGTACACCGATAAACTCATCTTT
TRDV1,-,TRDJ1,-,CALGELGPYTDKLIF,TGTGCTCTTGGGGAATTAGGCCCATACACCGATAAACTCATCTTT
TRDV1,-,TRDJ1,-,CALGVLGGTYKLIF,TGTGCTCTTGGAGTCCTAGGGGGGACCTATAAACTCATCTTT
TRDV1,-,TRDJ1,-,CALGELLKFADKLIF,TGTGCTCTTGGGGAACTACTAAAATTCGCCGATAAACTCATCTTT
TRDV1,few,TRDJ1,TRDD3,CALGEIGSSSLRGPGGYDKLIF,TGTGCTCTTGGGGAAATCGGTTCTTCCTCCTTACGTGGACCTGGGGGATACGATAAACTCATCTTT
TRDV1,few,TRDJ1,TRDD3,CALGHFPNWGIKGHADKLIF,TGTGCTCTTGGACACTTCCCTAACTGGGGGATAAAGGGGCACGCCGATAAACTCATCTTT
TRDV1,-,TRDJ1,-,CALGNWDLRIKDTDKLIF,TGTGCTCTTGGGAATTGGGACCTGCGGATAAAGGACACCGATAAACTCATCTTT
TRDV1,once,TRDJ1,TRDD3,CALGTRIPTPYWGILNTDKLIF,TGTGCTCTTGGGACCCGAATTCCTACCCCCTACTGGGGGATACTCAACACCGATAAACTCATCTTT
TRDV1,few,TRDJ1,-,CALGEIPPVGKRSLYTDKLIF,TGTGCTCTTGGGGAAATTCCCCCAGTTGGCAAGCGGAGTTTGTACACCGATAAACTCATCTTT
TRDV1,-,TRDJ1,TRDD3,CALGEHGLPLWGIPASTDKLIF,TGTGCTCTTGGGGAACATGGCCTTCCACTCTGGGGGATACCAGCATCGACCGATAAACTCATCTTT
TRDV1,-,TRDJ1,TRDD2,CALGDRYFLRQWENTDKLIF,TGTGCTCTTGGGGATCGATACTTCCTACGGCAGTGGGAAAACACCGATAAACTCATCTTT
TRDV1,-,TRDJ1,TRDD3,CALGTSSYAVLGDYTDKLIF,TGTGCTCTTGGGACCTCTTCCTACGCCGTACTGGGGGATTACACCGATAAACTCATCTTT
TRDV1,few,TRDJ1,-,CALGGVFGGLLSYTDKLIF,TGTGCTCTTGGGGGAGTCTTCGGCGGACTACTGTCGTACACCGATAAACTCATCTTT
TRDV1,few,TRDJ1,-,CALRYFLPRDTRSATDKLIF,TGTGCTCTCCGTTACTTCCTACCAAGGGATACTCGGTCAGCCACCGATAAACTCATCTTT
TRDV1,few,TRDJ1,TRDD2,CALGEPLHLPTNTPLNTDKLIF,TGTGCTCTTGGGGAACCCCTACACCTTCCTACGAACACTCCTCTGAACACCGATAAACTCATCTTT
TRDV1,-,TRDJ1,TRDD3,CALGEPSWGIRRLIF,TGTGCTCTTGGGGAACCTTCCTGGGGGATACGCAGGCTCATCTTT
TRDV1,-,TRDJ1,TRDD3,CALGDRTPSYWGIGAEVGLIF,TGTGCTCTTGGGGACCGAACTCCTTCCTACTGGGGGATAGGTGCTGAAGTTGGCCTCATCTTT
TRDV1,few,TRDJ1,TRDD3,CALGEPWGFSFYTDKLIF,TGTGCTCTTGGGGAACCCTGGGGGTTCTCCTTTTACACCGATAAACTCATCTTT
TRDV1,-,TRDJ1,TRDD3,CALGVPSRSSPGGYYTDKLIF,TGTGCTCTTGGGGTCCCATCGAGATCTTCCCCTGGGGGATATTACACCGATAAACTCATCTTT
TRDV1,few,TRDJ1,-,CALGENSLPQRAWVGDKLIF,TGTGCTCTTGGGGAGAACTCTCTTCCGCAAAGGGCCTGGGTTGGCGATAAACTCATCTTT
TRDV1,-,TRDJ1,-,CALGETSYGGIRQYTDKLIF,TGTGCTCTTGGGGAAACTTCCTACGGGGGGATTCGTCAGTACACCGATAAACTCATCTTT
TRDV2,-,TRDJ1,TRDD3,CAFRTGGRYTDKLIF,TGTGCCTTCCGTACTGGGGGACGGTACACCGATAAACTCATCTTT
TRDV2,-,TRDJ1,TRDD3,CACEEEGPGLGDTTDKLIF,TGTGCCTGTGAGGAGGAGGGGCCGGGACTGGGGGATACCACCGATAAACTCATCTTT
TRDV1,-,TRDJ1,TRDD3,CALGEPRPFHVLGDPFTDKLIF,TGTGCTCTTGGGGAACCGCGGCCCTTCCACGTACTGGGGGACCCTTTCACCGATAAACTCATCTTT
TRDV1,-,TRDJ1,TRDD3,CALGEDVIFPTLYWGTLYTDKLIF,TGTGCTCTTGGGGAAGATGTGATATTTCCTACATTGTACTGGGGGACCCTATACACCGATAAACTCATCTTT
TRDV1,-,TRDJ1,TRDD3,CALGELEPSRYTGGFCTYTDKLIF,TGTGCTCTTGGGGAACTGGAGCCTTCCCGTTACACTGGGGGATTCTGTACGTACACCGATAAACTCATCTTT
TRDV2,-,TRDJ1,-,CACDTKRPSKLIF,TGTGCCTGTGACACCAAGCGGCCGTCCAAACTCATCTTT
TRDV2,few,TRDJ3,-,CACALFLLGAISWDTRQMFF,TGTGCCTGTGCCCTCTTCCTACTGGGGGCTATCTCCTGGGACACCCGACAGATGTTTTTC
TRDV1,-,TRDJ1,TRDD2,CALGELTFLRRIPPSYTDKLIF,TGTGCTCTTGGGGAACTGACCTTCCTACGAAGGATACCTCCTTCGTACACCGATAAACTCATCTTT
TRDV1,-,TRDJ1,TRDD3,CALGVSLRTGVTDKLIF,TGTGCTCTTGGGGTTTCCCTCCGTACTGGGGTGACCGATAAACTCATCTTT
TRDV1,-,TRDJ1,-,CALGELGSAVGIKLIF,TGTGCTCTTGGGGAACTCGGGTCCGCAGTGGGCATTAAACTCATCTTT
TRDV1,-,TRDJ1,TRDD3,CALGELLPFPSYWGIRDVDKLIF,TGTGCTCTTGGGGAACTCCTCCCCTTCCCCTCTTACTGGGGGATACGCGACGTCGATAAACTCATCTTT
TRDV1,few,TRDJ1,TRDD3,CALGEFILGDRITDKLIF,TGTGCTCTTGGGGAATTTATTCTGGGGGATAGAATCACCGATAAACTCATCTTT
TRDV2,-,TRDJ1,TRDD3,CATVSPRGDTTNTDKLIF,TGTGCCACCGTCTCCCCACGAGGGGATACGACCAACACCGATAAACTCATCTTT